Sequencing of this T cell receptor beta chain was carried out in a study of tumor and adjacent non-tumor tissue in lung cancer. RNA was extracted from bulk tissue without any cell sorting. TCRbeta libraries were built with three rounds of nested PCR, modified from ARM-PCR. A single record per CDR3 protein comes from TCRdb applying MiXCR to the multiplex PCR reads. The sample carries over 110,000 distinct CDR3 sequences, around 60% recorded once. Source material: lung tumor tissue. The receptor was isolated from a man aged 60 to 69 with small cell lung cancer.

The chain's CDR3 is CATSRDLLVETQYF. DNA of the CDR3: TGTGCCACCAGCAGAGATCTCCTCGTGGAGACCCAGTACTTC. The chain links TRBV15 to TRBJ2-5; no reliable D call. The CDR3 has 14 residues. Trimming took off 0 bases at V and 5 bases at J, with 10 bases between the two ends. The germline V gene encodes CDR1 LNHNV and CDR2 YYDKDF (reference sequence).